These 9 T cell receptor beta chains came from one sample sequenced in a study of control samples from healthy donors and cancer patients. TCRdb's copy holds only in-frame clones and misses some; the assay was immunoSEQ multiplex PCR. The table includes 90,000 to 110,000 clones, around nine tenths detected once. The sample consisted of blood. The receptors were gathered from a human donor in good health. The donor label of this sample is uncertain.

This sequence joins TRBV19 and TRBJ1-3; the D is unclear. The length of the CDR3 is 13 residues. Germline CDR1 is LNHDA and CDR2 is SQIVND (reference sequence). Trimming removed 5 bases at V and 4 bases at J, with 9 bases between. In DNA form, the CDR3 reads TGTGCCAGTAGTCACGCGACGGGAAACACCATATATTTT. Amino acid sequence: CASSHATGNTIYF. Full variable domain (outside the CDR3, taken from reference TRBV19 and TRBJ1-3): DGGITQSPKYLFRKEGQNVTLSCEQNLNHDAMYWYRQDPGQGLRLIYYSQIVNDFQKGDIAEGYSVSREKKESFPLTVTSAQKNPTAFYLCASSHATGNTIYFGEGSWLTVV.

The CDR3, as DNA: TGTGCCAGCTCCCGAAAGACCCCGGGACAGCACAATGAGCAGTTCTTC. This codes for CASSRKTPGQHNEQFF. The chain couples TRBV18 to TRBJ2-1; 7 bases align to TRBD1. The CDR3 sequence is 16 residues long. Trimming took 6 bases from V and 5 from J; bases not matched to a gene: 13. Germline V gives CDR1 KGHSH, CDR2 LQKENI. The full variable domain, in which reference TRBV18 and TRBJ2-1 provide the parts outside the CDR3, is NAGVMQNPRHLVRRRGQEARLRCSPMKGHSHVYWYRQLPEEGLKFMVYLQKENIIDESGMPKERFSAEFPKEGPSILRIQQVVRGDSAAYFCASSRKTPGQHNEQFFGPGTRLTVL.

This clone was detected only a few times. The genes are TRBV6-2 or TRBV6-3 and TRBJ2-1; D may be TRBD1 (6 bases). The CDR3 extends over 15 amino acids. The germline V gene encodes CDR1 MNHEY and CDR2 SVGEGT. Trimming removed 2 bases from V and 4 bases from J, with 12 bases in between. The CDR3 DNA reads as TGTGCCAGCAGTTACGGGGGACACTCGTACAATGAGCAGTTCTTC. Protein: CASSYGGHSYNEQFF.

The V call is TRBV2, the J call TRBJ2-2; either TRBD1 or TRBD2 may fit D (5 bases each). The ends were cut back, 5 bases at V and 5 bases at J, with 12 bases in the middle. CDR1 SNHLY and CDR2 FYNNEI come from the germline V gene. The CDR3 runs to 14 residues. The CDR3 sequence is CASSSGGWTGELFF. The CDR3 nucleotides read TGTGCCAGCAGTTCTGGGGGATGGACCGGGGAGCTGTTTTTT. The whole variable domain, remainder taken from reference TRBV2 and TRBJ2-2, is EPEVTQTPSHQVTQMGQEVILRCVPISNHLYFYWYRQILGQKVEFLVSFYNNEISEKSEIFDDQFSVERPDGSNFTLKIRSTKLEDSAMYFCASSSGGWTGELFFGEGSRLTVL.

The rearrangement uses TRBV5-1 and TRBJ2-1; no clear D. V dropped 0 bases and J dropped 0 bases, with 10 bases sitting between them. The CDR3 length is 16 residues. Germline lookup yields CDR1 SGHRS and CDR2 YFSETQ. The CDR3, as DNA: TGCGCCAGCAGCTTGGGCGGCGCCAGCTCCTACAATGAGCAGTTCTTC. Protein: CASSLGGASSYNEQFF.

The CDR3 DNA reads as TGTGCCAGCAGTGTACGGTCGGTCAATCAGCCCCAGCATTTT. Amino acid sequence: CASSVRSVNQPQHF. The chain is built from TRBV2 and TRBJ1-5, with D hard to call. Trimming cost V 4 bases and J 3 bases, with 10 bases left between them. CDR1 and CDR2 from the germline V gene are SNHLY and FYNNEI. The CDR3 totals 14 residues. The variable domain in full, with the rest retrieved from reference TRBV2 and TRBJ1-5, is EPEVTQTPSHQVTQMGQEVILRCVPISNHLYFYWYRQILGQKVEFLVSFYNNEISEKSEIFDDQFSVERPDGSNFTLKIRSTKLEDSAMYFCASSVRSVNQPQHFGDGTRLSIL.

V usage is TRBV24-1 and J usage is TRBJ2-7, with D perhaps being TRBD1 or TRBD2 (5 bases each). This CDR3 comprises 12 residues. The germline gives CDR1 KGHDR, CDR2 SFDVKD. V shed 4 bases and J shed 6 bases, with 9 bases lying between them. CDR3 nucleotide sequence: TGTGCCACCAGTGAGGGGACGGGCGAGCAGTACGTC. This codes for CATSEGTGEQYV.

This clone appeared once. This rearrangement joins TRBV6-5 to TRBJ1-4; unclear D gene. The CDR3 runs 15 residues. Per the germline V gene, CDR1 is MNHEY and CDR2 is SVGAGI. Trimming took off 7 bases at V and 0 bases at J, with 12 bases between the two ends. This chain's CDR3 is CASNMARATNEKLFF. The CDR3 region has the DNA TGTGCCAGCAACATGGCAAGGGCAACTAATGAAAAACTGTTTTTT.

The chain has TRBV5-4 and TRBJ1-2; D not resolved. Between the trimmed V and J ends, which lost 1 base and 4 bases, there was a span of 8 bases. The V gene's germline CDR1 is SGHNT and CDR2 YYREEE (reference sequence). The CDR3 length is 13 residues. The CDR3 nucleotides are TGTGCCAGCAGCTTGCAGGAAACCTATGGCTACACCTTC. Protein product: CASSLQETYGYTF.